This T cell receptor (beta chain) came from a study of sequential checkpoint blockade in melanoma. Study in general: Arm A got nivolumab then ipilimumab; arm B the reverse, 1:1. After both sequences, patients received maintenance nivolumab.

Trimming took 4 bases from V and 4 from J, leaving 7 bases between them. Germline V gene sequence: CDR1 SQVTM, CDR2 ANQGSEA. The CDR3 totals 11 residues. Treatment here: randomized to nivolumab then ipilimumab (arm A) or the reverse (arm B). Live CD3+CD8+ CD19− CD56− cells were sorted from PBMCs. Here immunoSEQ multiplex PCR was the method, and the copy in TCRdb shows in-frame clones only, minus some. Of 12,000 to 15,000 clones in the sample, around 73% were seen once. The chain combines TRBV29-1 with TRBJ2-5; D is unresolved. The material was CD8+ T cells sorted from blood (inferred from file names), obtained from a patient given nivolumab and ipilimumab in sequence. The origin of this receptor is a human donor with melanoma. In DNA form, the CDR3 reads TGCAGCGTTGTACAACGAGAGACCCAGTACTTC. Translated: CSVVQRETQYF.